The entry below describes one TCR beta chain. What it binds is not known. The CDR3 is made up of 12 amino acids. The V gene lost 6 bases and the J gene lost 2 bases, with 8 bases spanning the gap. CDR1 and CDR2 from the germline V gene are SNHLY and FYNNEI. This record belongs to a study of cytomegalovirus exposure and HLA in healthy donors. About the study: Unique TCRs numbering some 80 million, obtained from HLA-typed donors, made up an early data release. Study conclusions and caveats: Sequencing had likely introduced a cluster of highly shared sequence variants as an artifact.

The study ran its PCR with 60 Vbeta and 13 Jbeta primers. This table comes from immunoSEQ multiplex PCR, and its TCRdb copy is limited to in-frame clones, with some not included. This repertoire shows approximately 150,000 clones, around 80% found once; its top ten account for 1.4%. Input material: PBMCs. The sequence derives from a woman under 40 in good health and CMV-seropositive. The gene calls are TRBV2 and TRBJ2-7; possibly TRBD2 for D (5 bases). This chain's CDR3 is CASRRETYEQYF. The CDR3 DNA reads as TGTGCCAGCAGGAGGGAAACCTACGAGCAGTACTTC.